This T cell receptor (beta chain) was observed in a study of identical twins. TCRdb used MiXCR to reprocess the 5' RACE reads, holding one entry per CDR3 protein. The table lists around 960,000 distinct CDR3 sequences, roughly an eighth of them singletons. Donors uniformly comprised healthy Caucasians. Study-wide points: Clonotypes of the beta chain that were abundant in cord blood carried fewer insertions (memory repertoires showed none). It was cross-sectional statistical analysis, not following the same donors, that the conclusions relied on.

This clonotype was counted only a few times. Its target is unknown. This CDR3 is 14 amino acids long. The V gene end was trimmed by 6 bases and the J gene end by 0 bases; junction bases not matched to a gene: 5. Germline values: CDR1 DFQATT, CDR2 SNEGSKA (reference sequence). In addition, the sample was reused for a study of yellow fever vaccine responses in identical twins.

This clonotype originated in a woman aged 18-29 years in good health. Input material: PBMCs. The chain joins TRBV20-1 to TRBJ2-3, with TRBD1 matching 8 bases. The CDR3 sequence: CSATGGWSTDTQYF. The CDR3 nucleotides are TGCAGTGCCACAGGGGGGTGGAGCACAGATACGCAGTATTTT.